The 21 T cell receptor beta chains listed next were all sequenced from one sample in a study of response to subunit inactivated influenza vaccine. TCRdb ran MiXCR on the RT-PCR reads and lists one entry per CDR3 protein. This sample has a few hundred thousand distinct CDR3 sequences, with 21% found just once. The source was PBMCs from blood, collected approximately 20 months after vaccination. Receptors were obtained from a man aged 50 to 69 who received an inactivated influenza vaccine.

The CDR3 DNA is TGTGCCAGCAGGGCAGGGGTCGGGGAGCTGTTTTTT. Its translation is CASRAGVGELFF. The rearrangement uses TRBV2 and TRBJ2-2, with D maybe TRBD1 (6 bases). Germline CDR1 SNHLY, CDR2 FYNNEI. The CDR3 consists of 12 residues. With 6 bases removed from V and 7 bases from J, the gap between germline ends came to 9 bases.

In its sample, this clonotype was seen once. This chain connects TRBV4-3 to TRBJ2-3, with TRBD2 matching 10 bases. This CDR3 contains 20 residues. V trimming: 1 base; J trimming: 6 bases; junction bases outside the gene matches: 19. Germline-derived CDR1 and CDR2 are LGHNA and YSLEER. The CDR3 region has the DNA TGCGCCAGCAGCCAAGGCCGGGGGCCTAGCGGGGGCCCCCAGCGGGATACGCAGTATTTT. Amino acid sequence: CASSQGRGPSGGPQRDTQYF.

V and J are TRBV20-1 and TRBJ2-1, with TRBD2 matching 8 bases. Trimming took 0 bases from V and 4 from J; bases not matched to a gene: 8. The CDR3 runs to 16 residues. CDR1 is DFQATT and CDR2 is SNEGSKA in the germline V gene (reference sequence). CDR3 sequence: CSARDPGGPTYNEQFF. The CDR3 DNA follows: TGCAGTGCTAGAGATCCGGGAGGGCCAACATACAATGAGCAGTTCTTC.

The V gene is TRBV13, the J gene TRBJ2-7, with no clear D. The CDR3 length is 13 residues. With 4 bases removed from V and 5 bases from J, the gap between germline ends came to 12 bases. Germline V gene lookup returns CDR1 PRHDT and CDR2 FYEKMQ (reference sequence). Here the CDR3 reads CASSSTSVHEQYF. Here the CDR3 DNA reads TGTGCCAGCAGCTCCACTTCCGTCCACGAGCAGTACTTC. The whole variable domain, filled in from reference TRBV13 and TRBJ2-7, reads AAGVIQSPRHLIKEKRETATLKCYPIPRHDTVYWYQQGPGQDPQFLISFYEKMQSDKGSIPDRFSAQQFSDYHSELNMSSLELGDSALYFCASSSTSVHEQYFGPGTRLTVT.

The chain is built from TRBV24-1 and TRBJ2-1; TRBD2 might be the D (6 bases). Trimming removed 3 bases at V and 8 bases at J, with 13 bases between. CDR3 length: 14 amino acids. The germline V gene has CDR1 KGHDR and CDR2 SFDVKD. As DNA, the CDR3 is TGTGCCACCAGTGATCTTCGGGGGTTCGATGAGCAGTTCTTC. It encodes CATSDLRGFDEQFF.

J is TRBJ2-5 and V is TRBV5-1, with a possible D match to TRBD2 (5 bases). Trimming cost V 4 bases and J 1 base, with 14 bases left between them. CDR3 length: 15 residues. The germline CDR1 and CDR2 sequences are SGHRS and YFSETQ. CDR3: CASSQYGVPQETQYF. In DNA, the CDR3 is TGCGCCAGCAGCCAATACGGGGTTCCCCAAGAGACCCAGTACTTC.

This chain uses TRBV28 with TRBJ2-7; D is undetermined. V was trimmed by 3 bases and J by 7 bases, leaving 4 bases between them. CDR3 length: 10 amino acids. CDR1 and CDR2 (germline): MDHEN, SYDVKM. The CDR3 nucleotides are TGTGCCAGCAGTTTCCGAGAGCAGTACTTC. Its translation: CASSFREQYF. Combining the CDR3 with reference TRBV28 and TRBJ2-7 gives the whole variable domain DVKVTQSSRYLVKRTGEKVFLECVQDMDHENMFWYRQDPGLGLRLIYFSYDVKMKEKGDIPEGYSVSREKKERFSLILESASTNQTSMYLCASSFREQYFGPGTRLTVT.

V gene TRBV20-1 combines with J gene TRBJ2-5; D ambiguous. Germline CDR1 DFQATT, CDR2 SNEGSKA (reference sequence). This CDR3 comprises 14 residues. Here the CDR3 DNA reads TGCAGGGCGACCGGGCCTTCAACCAGGGAGACCCAGTACTTC. Protein: CRATGPSTRETQYF.

The chain has TRBV7-8 and TRBJ1-1, with a weak D call TRBD1 (5 bases). Germline CDR1 is SGHVS and CDR2 is FQNEAQ. The CDR3 contains 16 residues. The germline V and J ends were trimmed by 4 bases and 3 bases, with 18 bases remaining between them. DNA of the CDR3: TGTGCCAGCAGCTGGGACCCGGGACGGCGCCACACTGAAGCTTTCTTT. Protein sequence: CASSWDPGRRHTEAFF.

This clonotype was counted ten times or more. The chain joins TRBV4-1 to TRBJ1-1, with D possibly matching TRBD1 (5 bases). The germline gives CDR1 MGHRA, CDR2 YSYEKL. Trimming took off 2 bases at V and 4 bases at J, with 17 bases between the two ends. This CDR3 contains 16 residues. The CDR3 loop reads CASSQSLVGAATEAFF. The CDR3 DNA sequence: TGCGCCAGCAGCCAATCCTTAGTAGGGGCCGCCACTGAAGCTTTCTTT.

The chain links TRBV21-1 to TRBJ2-7. TRBV21-1 is given as a pseudogene. The CDR3 covers 14 residues. CDR3 sequence: CASSRFSGPYEQYF. The CDR3, as DNA: TGTGCCAGCAGCAGGTTCTCTGGGCCCTACGAGCAGTACTTC.

The chain has TRBV6-2 or TRBV6-3 and TRBJ1-5; the D gene is possibly TRBD1 (6 bases). Germline lookup yields CDR1 MNHEY and CDR2 SVGEGT. V was trimmed by 6 bases and J by 4 bases, leaving 16 bases between them. CDR3 length: 15 residues. In nucleotides, the CDR3 is TGTGCCAGCAGAACGGCGGGGCAGGGGAATCAGCCCCAGCATTTT. Protein: CASRTAGQGNQPQHF.

The CDR3 DNA is TGTGCCAGCAGCCGGGGGGGTGGCAGAGCGGGGTCCTCCTACGAGCAGTACTTC. Translation: CASSRGGGRAGSSYEQYF. The gene calls are TRBV11-2 and TRBJ2-7; 8 nucleotides match TRBD2. Germline-derived CDR1 and CDR2 are SGHAT and FQNNGV. The CDR3 is made up of 18 amino acids. With V trimmed by 5 bases and J by 0 bases, 15 bases remained unmatched.

This clonotype was found many times. This rearrangement joins TRBV2 to TRBJ2-1, with TRBD2 identical over 11 bases. CDR3 length: 13 amino acids. Per the germline V gene, CDR1 is SNHLY and CDR2 is FYNNEI. V dropped 7 bases and J dropped 5; count of bases not matched to a gene: 1. This CDR3 reads CASKLAGDNEQFF. For the CDR3, the DNA is TGTGCCAGCAAACTAGCGGGGGACAATGAGCAGTTCTTC.

The chain joins TRBV10-3 to TRBJ2-2, with 10 bases matching TRBD1. Per germline, CDR1 ENHRY and CDR2 SYGVKD. The CDR3 is 16 residues long. V lost 5 bases and J lost 1; bases outside the gene matches: 4. CDR3 residues: CAISSGTGVNTGELFF. The CDR3 DNA sequence: TGTGCCATCAGTTCTGGGACAGGGGTGAACACCGGGGAGCTGTTTTTT.

This clonotype was counted ten times or more. The chain is built from TRBV18 and TRBJ1-2; no reliable D call. Germline CDR1 is KGHSH and CDR2 is LQKENI. Between the trimmed V and J ends, which lost 0 bases and 4 bases, there was a span of 15 bases. The CDR3 has 16 amino acids. The CDR3 sequence: CASSPPWREETYGYTF. As DNA, the CDR3 is TGTGCCAGCTCACCACCTTGGAGGGAAGAAACCTATGGCTACACCTTC.

This clonotype was seen only a few times. The CDR3 region is CATSRIDSYEQYF. CDR3 bases: TGTGCCACCAGCAGAATAGACAGTTACGAGCAGTACTTC. The chain links TRBV15 to TRBJ2-7, with a tentative D call TRBD1 (5 bases). V lost 2 bases to trimming and J lost 4 bases, with 9 bases between them. The length of the CDR3 is 13 residues. CDR1 and CDR2 from the germline V gene are LNHNV and YYDKDF (reference sequence). Using reference TRBV15 and TRBJ2-7 for the parts outside the CDR3, the full variable domain is DAMVIQNPRYQVTQFGKPVTLSCSQTLNHNVMYWYQQKSSQAPKLLFHYYDKDFNNEADTPDNFQSRRPNTSFCFLDIRSPGLGDTAMYLCATSRIDSYEQYFGPGTRLTVT.

The J gene is TRBJ2-2, the V gene TRBV20-1; D assignment may be TRBD1 or TRBD2 (5 bases each). The CDR3 has 12 amino acids. Germline assignment: CDR1 DFQATT and CDR2 SNEGSKA (reference sequence). Trimming shortened V by 7 bases and J by 4 bases, and 10 bases separated the two germline ends. CDR3 sequence reads: CSVQRGTGELFF. In DNA, the CDR3 is TGCAGTGTTCAGAGGGGCACCGGGGAGCTGTTTTTT.

V is TRBV15 and J is TRBJ2-5, with D maybe TRBD1 (5 bases). CDR3 size: 15 residues. CDR1 LNHNV and CDR2 YYDKDF come from the germline V gene (reference sequence). Trimming took off 0 bases at V and 1 base at J, with 9 bases between the two ends. The CDR3 coding sequence is TGTGCCACCAGCAGAGATTACACAGGCCAAGAGACCCAGTACTTC. Translation gives CATSRDYTGQETQYF.

This clonotype was picked up many times. The chain joins TRBV15 to TRBJ1-1, with D uncertain. This CDR3 has 13 amino acids. In germline, CDR1 is LNHNV, CDR2 YYDKDF (reference sequence). The ends were cut back, 5 bases at V and 0 bases at J, with 7 bases in the middle. CDR3 residues: CATSAGMNTEAFF. DNA for the CDR3: TGTGCCACCAGCGCAGGAATGAACACTGAAGCTTTCTTT. Looking up the rest from reference TRBV15 and TRBJ1-1 gives the full variable domain: DAMVIQNPRYQVTQFGKPVTLSCSQTLNHNVMYWYQQKSSQAPKLLFHYYDKDFNNEADTPDNFQSRRPNTSFCFLDIRSPGLGDTAMYLCATSAGMNTEAFFGQGTRLTVV.

This clonotype came up a few times. The V and J genes are TRBV7-2 and TRBJ2-1; 12 bases are a match to TRBD2. This CDR3 is 16 amino acids long. Germline V gene lookup returns CDR1 SGHTA and CDR2 FQGNSA. After removal of 2 bases from V and 5 bases from J, the junction contained 4 bases not matched to a gene. CDR3 loop: CASSLPGLAGHNEQFF. The CDR3 DNA reads as TGTGCCAGCAGCTTACCCGGACTAGCGGGACACAATGAGCAGTTCTTC.